This T cell receptor (beta chain) was captured by sequencing in a study of blood T cell repertoires in COVID-19. At the level of the study: Researchers got acute and convalescent COVID-19 samples from the United States, Italy and Spain.

Original processing methods: Cell counts per sample came from amplifying reference gene primers. Here immunoSEQ multiplex PCR was the method, and the copy in TCRdb shows in-frame clones only, minus some. D and trimming come from the DNA, and the V and J calls and clone size come from that table. The sample carries 55,000 to 70,000 clones, 60% to 85% recorded once. The CDR3 runs to 16 residues. V was clipped by 3 bases and J by 2 bases, with 15 bases between them. Looked up from germline, CDR1 is SNHLY and CDR2 is FYNNEI. The clonotype comes from a human donor in a cohort sampled during active COVID-19. The rearrangement uses TRBV2 and TRBJ2-3; D is possibly TRBD1 (6 bases). The specimen was peripheral blood. The CDR3 reads CASSEERAGATDTQYF. For the CDR3, the DNA is TGTGCCAGCAGTGAGGAGAGGGCAGGGGCCACAGATACGCAGTATTTT.